These 32 T cell receptor beta chains share one sample of origin, sequenced in a study of shared clonotypes between healthy human individuals. Method: immunoSEQ multiplex PCR; TCRdb's copy keeps in-frame clones and lacks some. This table has 1,500,000 or so clones, 96% appearing once. The sequenced material came from naive CD4+ T cells sorted from blood. Subset reported: CD45RA+ positively selected. These receptors originate from a man between 25 and 39 years old in good health.

The V and J genes are TRBV9 and TRBJ1-2; tentative D call: TRBD1 (5 bases). Trimming pared 1 base from V and 8 bases from J, leaving 21 bases between. This CDR3 contains 16 residues. Looked up from germline, CDR1 is SGDLS and CDR2 is YYNGEE. The CDR3 DNA is TGTGCCAGCAGCGTATCAGGGCTCCAAAGGACCTCAGGCTACACCTTC. Amino acids: CASSVSGLQRTSGYTF.

This chain links TRBV18 with TRBJ2-7; a possible D gene is TRBD1 (6 bases). The length of the CDR3 is 14 residues. Trimming left V 3 bases short and J 4 bases short, with 13 bases between. Germline values: CDR1 KGHSH, CDR2 LQKENI. CDR3 residues: CASSPIRDTYEQYF. The CDR3 region has the DNA TGTGCCAGCTCACCTATTCGGGACACGTACGAGCAGTACTTC.

The chain employs TRBV6-5 and TRBJ1-5, with no clear D. The CDR3 runs to 15 residues. Trimming left V 0 bases short and J 1 base short, with 7 bases between. Germline CDR1 and CDR2: MNHEY and SVGAGI. The CDR3 DNA sequence: TGTGCCAGCAGTTACTCCAGATTAAGCAATCAGCCCCAGCATTTT. Translating it yields CASSYSRLSNQPQHF.

This clone is a singleton in its sample. Other DNA variants within this sample encode the same CDR3. The chain couples TRBV15 to TRBJ1-2, with D unresolved. Trimming removed 0 bases from V and 2 bases from J, with 4 bases in between. Germline CDR1 reads LNHNV; CDR2 reads YYDKDF (reference sequence). The CDR3 covers 13 residues. The CDR3 loop is CATSREGNYGYTF. CDR3 nucleotide sequence: TGTGCCACCAGCAGAGAGGGGAACTATGGCTACACCTTC.

The chain employs TRBV27 and TRBJ2-7, with 7 bases identical to TRBD1. Trimming took 2 bases from V and 2 from J; bases not matched to a gene: 6. Germline CDR1 MNHEY, CDR2 SMNVEV (reference sequence). The CDR3 contains 15 residues. The CDR3 bases are TGTGCCAGCAGTTTAACCCCCGGACAGGCCTACGAGCAGTACTTC. Its translation: CASSLTPGQAYEQYF.

J is TRBJ2-1 and V is TRBV5-1; 7 bases align to TRBD1. This CDR3 has 15 residues. V shed 2 bases, J shed 6 bases, and the junction held 8 bases outside the gene matches. CDR1 and CDR2 from the germline V gene are SGHRS and YFSETQ. In DNA form, the CDR3 reads TGCGCCAGCAGCTTAGACAGGGTTTTTTCCAATGAGCAGTTCTTC. Translated, it gives CASSLDRVFSNEQFF.

This chain connects TRBV5-1 to TRBJ1-4; TRBD1 aligns across 8 bases. V shed 4 bases, J shed 7 bases, and the junction held 12 bases outside the gene matches. Germline CDR1 SGHRS, CDR2 YFSETQ. The CDR3 sequence is 16 residues long. The DNA of the CDR3 is TGCGCCAGCAGCCGATTTGGACAGGGCGGGAGTGAAAAACTGTTTTTT. This codes for CASSRFGQGGSEKLFF.

The chain uses TRBV11-2 and TRBJ2-7; no firm D call. The length of the CDR3 is 12 residues. Trimming removed 1 base from V and 7 bases from J, with 8 bases in between. Germline CDR1 reads SGHAT; CDR2 reads FQNNGV. The CDR3 bases are TGTGCCAGCAGCTTAGTCGGCAGGGAGCAGTACTTC. Amino acid sequence: CASSLVGREQYF.

The V and J genes are TRBV7-8 and TRBJ2-2, with D possibly being TRBD2 (5 bases). Trimming cost V 1 base and J 0 bases, with 12 bases left between them. In germline, CDR1 is SGHVS, CDR2 FQNEAQ. This CDR3 is 17 amino acids long. The CDR3 here is CASSLVRLASNTGELFF. The CDR3 DNA reads TGTGCCAGCAGCTTAGTTAGGCTAGCCTCGAACACCGGGGAGCTGTTTTTT. The full variable domain, its missing parts supplied by reference TRBV7-8 and TRBJ2-2, is GAGVSQSPRYKVAKRGQDVALRCDPISGHVSLFWYQQALGQGPEFLTYFQNEAQLDKSGLPSDRFFAERPEGSVSTLKIQRTQQEDSAVYLCASSLVRLASNTGELFFGEGSRLTVL.

CDR3 residues: CAAKKGQVNTGELFF. The CDR3 nucleotides read TGTGCCGCGAAAAAGGGACAGGTGAACACCGGGGAGCTGTTTTTT. The rearrangement links TRBV6-5 to TRBJ2-2; TRBD1 aligns across 8 bases. The CDR3 totals 15 residues. Trimming removed 11 bases from V and 1 base from J; junction bases left unmatched: 9. In germline, CDR1 is MNHEY, CDR2 SVGAGI.

The rearrangement uses TRBV28 and TRBJ1-2, with 7 bases that match TRBD1. Germline V gene data show CDR1 as MDHEN and CDR2 as SYDVKM. The CDR3 has 15 amino acids. V shed 3 bases, J shed 5 bases, and the junction held 9 bases outside the gene matches. The chain's CDR3 is CASSFSFRGRYGYTF. The CDR3 nucleotides are TGTGCCAGCAGTTTTAGTTTCAGGGGGAGATATGGCTACACCTTC.

The rearrangement links TRBV6-5 to TRBJ1-5, with 7 bases lining up with TRBD1. Germline V gene sequence: CDR1 MNHEY, CDR2 SVGAGI. V lost 6 bases, J lost 7 bases, and 6 bases stayed unmatched. The CDR3 length is 13 residues. CDR3 DNA sequence: TGTGCCAGCAGCCAGGGGGGGAGGCAGCCCCAGCATTTT. It codes for CASSQGGRQPQHF.

The CDR3: CASSLNRGGVNEKLFF. The CDR3 DNA reads TGTGCCAGCAGCTTAAATCGCGGAGGGGTTAATGAAAAACTGTTTTTT. The chain combines TRBV7-2 with TRBJ1-4; maybe TRBD1 (5 bases). This CDR3 region has 16 residues. Germline CDR1 reads SGHTA; CDR2 reads FQGNSA. Trimming left V 2 bases short and J 4 bases short, with 14 bases between.

This clone was seen once. The rearrangement links TRBV19 to TRBJ2-2, with D uncertain. This CDR3 is 15 amino acids long. Germline loops: CDR1 LNHDA, CDR2 SQIVND (reference sequence). V lost 6 bases to trimming and J lost 6 bases, with 17 bases between them. The CDR3 DNA reads as TGTGCCAGTAGCGGAACTACTTTTGTGTCCGGGGAGCTGTTTTTT. Amino acids: CASSGTTFVSGELFF.

This clone showed up just a few times. This chain uses TRBV14 with TRBJ1-4; D not certain. With 0 bases removed from V and 8 bases from J, the gap between germline ends came to 7 bases. Germline loops: CDR1 SGHDN, CDR2 FVKESK. CDR3 size: 13 residues. CDR3 residues: CASSQDLSEKLFF. The DNA of the CDR3 is TGTGCCAGCAGCCAAGATTTGTCGGAAAAACTGTTTTTT.

The J gene is TRBJ2-5, the V gene TRBV7-8; 7 bases are a match to TRBD1. In germline, CDR1 is SGHVS, CDR2 FQNEAQ. The CDR3 contains 15 residues. V lost 4 bases to trimming and J lost 5 bases; unmatched junction nucleotides: 10. CDR3 DNA: TGTGCCAGCAGCTCAGGGACAGCCCCGAGGGAGACCCAGTACTTC. This translates into CASSSGTAPRETQYF.

This clone was seen just once. This chain links TRBV28 with TRBJ1-5; 12 bases are shared with TRBD1. J gave up 6 bases and V 1 base, and 7 bases lay outside the gene matches. The CDR3 sequence is 17 residues long. Germline values: CDR1 MDHEN, CDR2 SYDVKM. The CDR3 sequence is CASSLFRGQGASQPQHF. DNA for the CDR3: TGTGCCAGCAGTTTATTTCGGGGACAGGGGGCCAGTCAGCCCCAGCATTTT.

The chain is built from TRBV18 and TRBJ2-3; no clear D. The CDR3 covers 15 residues. The germline V gene encodes CDR1 KGHSH and CDR2 LQKENI. With 1 base removed from V and 6 bases from J, the gap between germline ends came to 14 bases. The CDR3 bases are TGTGCCAGCTCACCACTCATAACAGTCACCGATACGCAGTATTTT. It codes for CASSPLITVTDTQYF.

The chain joins TRBV9 to TRBJ2-1, with TRBD2 matching over 9 bases. Losses at the gene ends were 1 base for V and 4 bases for J; bases not matched to a gene: 12. This CDR3 has 18 amino acids. The germline V gene encodes CDR1 SGDLS and CDR2 YYNGEE. Here the CDR3 reads CASSVSSGTSLVYNEQFF. As DNA, the CDR3 is TGTGCCAGCAGCGTATCTAGCGGGACTTCCCTAGTATACAATGAGCAGTTCTTC. The full variable domain, its missing parts supplied by reference TRBV9 and TRBJ2-1, is DSGVTQTPKHLITATGQRVTLRCSPRSGDLSVYWYQQSLDQGLQFLIQYYNGEERAKGNILERFSAQQFPDLHSELNLSSLELGDSALYFCASSVSSGTSLVYNEQFFGPGTRLTVL.

The rearrangement uses TRBV7-6 and TRBJ1-3; no definite D call. CDR3 length: 13 residues. Trimming removed 1 base from V and 4 bases from J, with 5 bases in between. Germline V gives CDR1 SGHVS, CDR2 FNYEAQ. The CDR3 DNA reads TGTGCCAGCAGCTTAGATGGGGGAAACACCATATATTTT. Protein sequence: CASSLDGGNTIYF. Filled out from reference TRBV7-6 and TRBJ1-3, the complete variable domain reads GAGVSQSPRYKVTKRGQDVALRCDPISGHVSLYWYRQALGQGPEFLTYFNYEAQQDKSGLPNDRFSAERPEGSISTLTIQRTEQRDSAMYRCASSLDGGNTIYFGEGSWLTVV.

Here the CDR3 reads CASSEANRDNQPQHF. As DNA, the CDR3 is TGTGCCAGCAGTGAAGCGAACAGGGACAATCAGCCCCAGCATTTT. This sequence joins TRBV6-1 and TRBJ1-5; the D gene is possibly TRBD1 (6 bases). Germline V gene lookup returns CDR1 MNHNS and CDR2 SASEGT. The CDR3 consists of 15 residues. The germline V and J ends were trimmed by 0 bases and 3 bases, with 9 bases remaining between them.

J is TRBJ2-7 and V is TRBV2; D possibly matches TRBD1 or TRBD2 (5 bases each). CDR1 is SNHLY and CDR2 is FYNNEI in the germline V gene. The CDR3 contains 14 residues. Trimming left V 6 bases short and J 1 base short, with 13 bases between. CDR3 residues: CASRADWGSYEQYF. The CDR3 nucleotides read TGTGCCAGCAGGGCAGACTGGGGGTCCTACGAGCAGTACTTC.

The chain employs TRBV5-1 and TRBJ2-7; 9 nucleotides match TRBD1. With V trimmed by 4 bases and J by 4 bases, 6 bases remained unmatched. The CDR3 is made up of 14 amino acids. Germline values: CDR1 SGHRS, CDR2 YFSETQ. The CDR3 sequence: CASSGPGTGYEQYF. The CDR3 DNA reads as TGCGCCAGCAGCGGGCCCGGGACAGGGTACGAGCAGTACTTC.

The chain links TRBV7-2 to TRBJ2-1; D is tentatively TRBD1 or TRBD2 (5 bases each). Trimming shortened V by 5 bases and J by 0 bases, and 14 bases separated the two germline ends. This CDR3 region has 16 residues. Germline CDR1 and CDR2: SGHTA and FQGNSA. The CDR3 reads CASSQLSGRSYNEQFF. CDR3 sequence (DNA): TGTGCCAGCAGCCAACTTTCGGGGCGCTCCTACAATGAGCAGTTCTTC.

This chain connects TRBV10-2 to TRBJ2-7, with TRBD1 matching 9 bases. Trimming at V came to 2 bases and at J to 2 bases, leaving 4 bases not matched to a gene. CDR3 length equals 15 residues. Germline V gene lookup returns CDR1 WSHSY and CDR2 SAAADI. The CDR3 DNA sequence: TGCGCCAGCAGTGAGAGGACAGGGGTTGCCTACGAGCAGTACTTC. Protein sequence: CASSERTGVAYEQYF.

V is TRBV7-9 and J is TRBJ2-1; 8 bases match TRBD1. V was clipped by 1 base and J by 8 bases; unmatched bases: 4. The CDR3 is made up of 14 amino acids. In germline, CDR1 is SEHNR, CDR2 FQNEAQ (reference sequence). The CDR3 bases are TGTGCCAGCAGCTTAGGGGTGACAGGGGATGAGCAGTTCTTC. Its translation: CASSLGVTGDEQFF.

This clone occurred once. The genes are TRBV20-1 and TRBJ2-3, with D uncertain. The CDR3 consists of 11 residues. The ends were cut back, 5 bases at V and 7 bases at J, with 10 bases in the middle. Germline CDR1 DFQATT, CDR2 SNEGSKA (reference sequence). Here the CDR3 reads CSASDLNTQYF. CDR3 DNA sequence: TGCAGTGCTTCGGACCTTAATACGCAGTATTTT.

The genes are TRBV6-4 and TRBJ1-5, with D hard to call. CDR1 is MRHNA and CDR2 is SNTAGT in the germline V gene. V lost 5 bases to trimming and J lost 5 bases, with 10 bases between them. This CDR3 region has 13 residues. The CDR3 sequence: CASSRDWDQPQHF. Written as DNA, the CDR3 is TGTGCCAGCAGTCGAGACTGGGATCAGCCCCAGCATTTT.

The V call is TRBV11-2, the J call TRBJ2-7, with 8 bases that match TRBD2. This CDR3 comprises 16 residues. The V gene end was trimmed by 5 bases and the J gene end by 2 bases; junction bases not matched to a gene: 11. Germline V gene lookup returns CDR1 SGHAT and CDR2 FQNNGV. Here the CDR3 DNA reads TGTGCCAGCAGCGCAACCCTCGCGGGAGGCACCTACGAGCAGTACTTC. It specifies CASSATLAGGTYEQYF.

The CDR3 spells CASARGTGRYEQYF. CDR3 nucleotide sequence: TGTGCCAGCGCTAGGGGGACAGGGAGATACGAGCAGTACTTC. The genes are TRBV2 and TRBJ2-7, with TRBD1 matching over 9 bases. There are 14 residues in the CDR3. Germline V gene lookup returns CDR1 SNHLY and CDR2 FYNNEI. The trim removed 8 bases at V and 4 bases at J, leaving 9 bases unmatched.

V gene TRBV29-1 combines with J gene TRBJ1-4, with D possibly being TRBD1 (5 bases). This CDR3 contains 12 residues. CDR1 is SQVTM, CDR2 ANQGSEA, per germline. The V end was cut by 4 bases, the J end by 7 bases, with 10 bases between. The CDR3 loop is CSVGGGSEKLFF. CDR3 sequence (DNA): TGCAGCGTTGGGGGGGGGAGTGAAAAACTGTTTTTT.

The rearrangement joins TRBV7-8 to TRBJ2-6, with a weak D call TRBD2 (7 bases). Germline V CDR1 and CDR2: SGHVS, FQNEAQ. The CDR3 extends over 15 amino acids. Trimming left V 10 bases short and J 4 bases short, with 17 bases between. CDR3 protein: CATLGGGAGANVLTF. The CDR3 DNA follows: TGTGCCACCCTAGGTGGGGGGGCCGGGGCCAACGTCCTGACTTTC.